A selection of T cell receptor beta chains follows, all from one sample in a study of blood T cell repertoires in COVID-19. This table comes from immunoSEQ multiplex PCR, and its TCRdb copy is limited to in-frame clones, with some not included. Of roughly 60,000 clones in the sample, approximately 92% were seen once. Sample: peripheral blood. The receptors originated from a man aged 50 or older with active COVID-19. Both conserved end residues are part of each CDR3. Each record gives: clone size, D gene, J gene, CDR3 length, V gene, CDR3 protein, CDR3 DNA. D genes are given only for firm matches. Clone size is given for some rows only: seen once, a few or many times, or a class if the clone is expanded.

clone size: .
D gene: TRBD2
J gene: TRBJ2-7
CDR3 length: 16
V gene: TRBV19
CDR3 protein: CASHPGGGGATYEQYF
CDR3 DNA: TGTGCCAGTCACCCGGGTGGCGGGGGGGCGACCTACGAGCAGTACTTC

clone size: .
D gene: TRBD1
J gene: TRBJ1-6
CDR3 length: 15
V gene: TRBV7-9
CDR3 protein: CASRSSGTGGDSLHF
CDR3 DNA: TGTGCCAGCAGGTCCTCGGGGACAGGGGGCGATTCCCTCCACTTT

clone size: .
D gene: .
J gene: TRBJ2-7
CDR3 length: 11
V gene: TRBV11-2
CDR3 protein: CASSPRYEQYF
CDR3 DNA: TGTGCCAGCAGCCCCCGCTACGAGCAGTACTTC

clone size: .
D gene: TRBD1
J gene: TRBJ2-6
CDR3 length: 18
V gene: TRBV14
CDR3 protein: CASSPPGQGSTGANVLTF
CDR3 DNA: TGTGCCAGCAGTCCACCGGGACAGGGTTCTACTGGGGCCAACGTCCTGACTTTC

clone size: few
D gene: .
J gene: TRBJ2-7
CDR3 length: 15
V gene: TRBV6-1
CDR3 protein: CASSEVEEGAYEQYF
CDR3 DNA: TGTGCCAGCAGTGAAGTTGAGGAGGGAGCCTACGAGCAGTACTTC

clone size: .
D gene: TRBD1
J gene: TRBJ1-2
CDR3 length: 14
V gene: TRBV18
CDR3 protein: CASSPDRSNYGYTF
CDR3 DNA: TGTGCCAGCTCACCGGACAGGTCTAACTATGGCTACACCTTC

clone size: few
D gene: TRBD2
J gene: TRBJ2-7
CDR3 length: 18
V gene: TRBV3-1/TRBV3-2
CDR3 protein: CASSLTSGGLMIFYEQYF
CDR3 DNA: TGTGCCAGCAGCCTTACTAGCGGGGGACTCATGATTTTCTACGAGCAGTACTTC

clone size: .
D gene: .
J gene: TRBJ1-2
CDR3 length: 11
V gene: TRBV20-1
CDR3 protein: CSERQSYGYTF
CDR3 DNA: TGCAGTGAAAGACAGAGCTATGGCTACACCTTC

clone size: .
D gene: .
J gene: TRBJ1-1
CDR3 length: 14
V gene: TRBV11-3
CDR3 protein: CASSFRSMNTEAFF
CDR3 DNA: TGTGCCAGCAGCTTCCGGAGCATGAACACTGAAGCTTTCTTT

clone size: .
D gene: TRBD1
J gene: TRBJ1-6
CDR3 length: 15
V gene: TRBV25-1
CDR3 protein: CASSTQGADNSPLHF
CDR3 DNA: TGTGCCAGCAGTACACAGGGGGCGGATAATTCACCCCTCCACTTT

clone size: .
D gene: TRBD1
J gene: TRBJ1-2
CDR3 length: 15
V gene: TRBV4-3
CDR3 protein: CASSQYGTGGYGYTF
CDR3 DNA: TGCGCCAGCAGCCAATACGGGACAGGGGGGTATGGCTACACCTTC

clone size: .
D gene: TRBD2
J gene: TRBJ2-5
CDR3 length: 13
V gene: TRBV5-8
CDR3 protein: CASRRGEQETQYF
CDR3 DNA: TGTGCCAGCAGACGGGGGGAACAAGAGACCCAGTACTTC

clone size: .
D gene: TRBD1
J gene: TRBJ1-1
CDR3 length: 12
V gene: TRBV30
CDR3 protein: CAWNAGQGRAFF
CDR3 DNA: TGTGCCTGGAACGCGGGACAGGGACGAGCTTTCTTT

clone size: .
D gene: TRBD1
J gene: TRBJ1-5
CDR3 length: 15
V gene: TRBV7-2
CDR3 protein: CASSSSTGDRQPQHF
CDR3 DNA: TGTGCCAGCAGCTCGTCAACAGGGGATAGACAGCCCCAGCATTTT

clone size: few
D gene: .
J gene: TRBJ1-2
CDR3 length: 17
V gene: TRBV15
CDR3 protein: CATSRDTRTVTNYGYTF
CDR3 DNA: TGTGCCACCAGCAGAGACACCAGGACAGTAACTAACTATGGCTACACCTTC

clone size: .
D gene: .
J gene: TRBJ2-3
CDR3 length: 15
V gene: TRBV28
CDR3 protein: CASIRSGRRSDTQYF
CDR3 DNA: TGTGCCAGCATCCGCAGTGGGCGACGATCAGATACGCAGTATTTT

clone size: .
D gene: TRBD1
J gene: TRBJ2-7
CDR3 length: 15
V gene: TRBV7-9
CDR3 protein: CASRSGGTGSYEQYF
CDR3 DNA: TGTGCCAGCAGGTCTGGAGGGACAGGGAGCTACGAGCAGTACTTC

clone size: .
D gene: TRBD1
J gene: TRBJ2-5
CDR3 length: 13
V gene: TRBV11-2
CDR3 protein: CASSLVQGLTQYF
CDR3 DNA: TGTGCCAGCAGCTTAGTACAGGGGCTGACCCAGTACTTC

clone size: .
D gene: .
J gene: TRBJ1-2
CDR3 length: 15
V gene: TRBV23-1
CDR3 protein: CASSQSPERGYGYTF
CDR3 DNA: TGCGCCAGCAGTCAATCTCCGGAAAGAGGATATGGCTACACCTTC

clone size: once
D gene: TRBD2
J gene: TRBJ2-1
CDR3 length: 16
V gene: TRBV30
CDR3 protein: CAWSVQRAGGSVEQFF
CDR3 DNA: TGTGCCTGGAGTGTACAGAGAGCGGGGGGCTCTGTTGAGCAGTTCTTC

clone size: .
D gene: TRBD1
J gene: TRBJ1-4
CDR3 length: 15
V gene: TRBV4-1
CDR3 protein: CASSQSDRAAEKLFF
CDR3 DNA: TGCGCCAGCAGCCAATCTGACAGGGCGGCTGAAAAACTGTTTTTT

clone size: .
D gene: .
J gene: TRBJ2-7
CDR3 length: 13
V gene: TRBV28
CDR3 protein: CASNPLRGFEQYF
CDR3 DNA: TGTGCCAGCAACCCCCTCCGAGGGTTCGAGCAGTACTTC

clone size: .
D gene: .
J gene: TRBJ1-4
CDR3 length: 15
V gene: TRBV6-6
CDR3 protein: CASSHLSATNEKLFF
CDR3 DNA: TGTGCCAGCAGTCACCTGAGCGCAACTAATGAAAAACTGTTTTTT

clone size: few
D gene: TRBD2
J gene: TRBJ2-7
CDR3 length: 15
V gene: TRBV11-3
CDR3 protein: CASSLDREEGYEQYF
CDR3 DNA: TGTGCCAGCAGCTTAGATCGGGAGGAGGGATACGAGCAGTACTTC

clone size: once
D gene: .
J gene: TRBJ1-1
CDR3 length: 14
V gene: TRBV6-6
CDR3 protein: CASSYVSAGTEAFF
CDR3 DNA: TGTGCCAGCAGTTACGTAAGTGCGGGTACTGAAGCTTTCTTT

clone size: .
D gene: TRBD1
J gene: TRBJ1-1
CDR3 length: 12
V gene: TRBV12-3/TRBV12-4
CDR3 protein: CASSFWTGPAFF
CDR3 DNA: TGTGCCAGCAGTTTCTGGACAGGGCCGGCTTTCTTT

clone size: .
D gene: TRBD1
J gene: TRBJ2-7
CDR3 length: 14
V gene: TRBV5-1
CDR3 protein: CASSIRQGSSEQYF
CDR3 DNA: TGCGCCAGCAGCATTCGACAGGGTAGTAGCGAGCAGTACTTC

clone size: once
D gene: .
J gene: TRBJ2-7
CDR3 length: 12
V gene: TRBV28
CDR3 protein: CASSRTEYEQYF
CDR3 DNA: TGTGCCAGCAGTCGTACTGAATACGAGCAGTACTTC

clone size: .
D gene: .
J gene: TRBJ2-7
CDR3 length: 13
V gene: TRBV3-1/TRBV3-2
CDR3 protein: CASSQGTPWEQYF
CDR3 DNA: TGTGCCAGCAGCCAAGGGACACCCTGGGAGCAGTACTTC

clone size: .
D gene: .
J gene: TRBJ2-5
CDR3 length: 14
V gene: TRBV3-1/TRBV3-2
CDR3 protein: CASSQEKGVQTQYF
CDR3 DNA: TGTGCCAGCAGCCAAGAAAAAGGGGTTCAGACCCAGTACTTC

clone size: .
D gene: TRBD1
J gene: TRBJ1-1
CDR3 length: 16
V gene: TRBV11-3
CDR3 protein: CASSLGARGRGTEAFF
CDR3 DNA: TGTGCCAGCAGCTTAGGAGCCAGGGGGCGCGGGACTGAAGCTTTCTTT

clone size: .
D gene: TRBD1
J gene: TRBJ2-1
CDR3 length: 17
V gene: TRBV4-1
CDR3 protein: CASSQGTGTNSYNEQFF
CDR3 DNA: TGCGCCAGCAGCCAAGGGACAGGGACCAACTCCTACAATGAGCAGTTCTTC

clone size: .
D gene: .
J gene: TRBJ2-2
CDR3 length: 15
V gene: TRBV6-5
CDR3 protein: CASSYSTTPGGELFF
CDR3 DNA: TGTGCCAGCAGTTACTCGACTACCCCGGGCGGGGAGCTGTTTTTT

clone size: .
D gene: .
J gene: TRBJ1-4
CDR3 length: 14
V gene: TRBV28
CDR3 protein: CASSSTGIGEKLFF
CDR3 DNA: TGTGCCAGCAGCTCCACAGGGATTGGTGAAAAACTGTTTTTT

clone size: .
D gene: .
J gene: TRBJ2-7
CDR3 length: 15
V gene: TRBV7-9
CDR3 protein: CASSPLGTQTYEQYF
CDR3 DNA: TGTGCCAGCAGCCCCCTGGGGACACAGACCTACGAGCAGTACTTC